This entry describes one T cell receptor (beta chain). The antigen is not known. The sample comes from a study of response to subunit inactivated influenza vaccine. Findings and caveats of the study: Few new T cells, the authors suggested, are recruited by each seasonal influenza vaccination.

V lost 3 bases and J lost 0; bases outside the gene matches: 11. In germline, CDR1 is LNHDA, CDR2 SQIVND (reference sequence). The CDR3 runs to 20 residues. TCRdb independently ran MiXCR on the RT-PCR reads; one entry per CDR3 protein. The data show fewer than 250,000 distinct CDR3 sequences, with around an eighth seen just once and roughly 24% held by the top ten. The chain joins TRBV19 to TRBJ2-1, with 13 bases fitting TRBD2. This receptor was taken from a man in his fifties or sixties who received an inactivated influenza vaccine. The specimen was CD8+ T cells sorted from PBMCs, collected approximately 5 days after vaccination. CDR3 region: CASSIRLAGGIGSSYNEQFF. CDR3 DNA: TGTGCCAGTAGTATCCGACTAGCGGGGGGTATTGGAAGCTCCTACAATGAGCAGTTCTTC.